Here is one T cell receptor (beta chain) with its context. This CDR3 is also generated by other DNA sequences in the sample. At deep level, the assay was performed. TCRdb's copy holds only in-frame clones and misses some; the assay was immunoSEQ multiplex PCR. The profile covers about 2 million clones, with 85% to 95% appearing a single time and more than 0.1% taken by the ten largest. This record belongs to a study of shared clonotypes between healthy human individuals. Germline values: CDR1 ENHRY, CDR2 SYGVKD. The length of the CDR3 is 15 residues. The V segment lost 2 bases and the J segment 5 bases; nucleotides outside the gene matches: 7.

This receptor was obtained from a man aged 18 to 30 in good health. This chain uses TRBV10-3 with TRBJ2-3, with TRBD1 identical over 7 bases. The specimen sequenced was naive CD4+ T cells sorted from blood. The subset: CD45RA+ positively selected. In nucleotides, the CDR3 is TGTGCCATCAGTGAGGGTCAGGGGGTGGGAGATACGCAGTATTTT. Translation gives CAISEGQGVGDTQYF.